Below, 12 T cell receptor beta chains from the same sample are listed, as sequenced in a study of shared clonotypes between healthy human individuals. The method was immunoSEQ multiplex PCR; TCRdb's version includes in-frame clones alone and lacks a portion of them. The table has about 2.2 million clones, just over 90% seen once. Naive-designated CD8 cells lacked CD45RO, were positively enriched for CCR7, and omitted terminally differentiated effector memory CD45RA+ cells. Sequenced input: naive CD8+ T cells from PBMCs. The receptor set was obtained from a man aged 18 to 29 in good health. Some clones in this sample may be carry-over from other donors' samples.

The chain employs TRBV6-5 and TRBJ1-2; D not resolved. The germline V gene has CDR1 MNHEY and CDR2 SVGAGI. This CDR3 contains 14 residues. Trimming left V 0 bases short and J 8 bases short, with 13 bases between. The CDR3 region is CASSYSTGFGGYTF. Here the CDR3 DNA reads TGTGCCAGCAGTTACTCGACGGGGTTCGGGGGCTACACCTTC.

This clone was found once. This chain uses TRBV28 with TRBJ1-1, with D perhaps TRBD1 (5 bases). Per the germline V gene, CDR1 is MDHEN and CDR2 is SYDVKM. Trimming removed 0 bases at V and 0 bases at J, with 14 bases between. The CDR3 has 17 amino acids. CDR3 residues: CASSLWGGTDMNTEAFF. The CDR3 bases are TGTGCCAGCAGTTTATGGGGTGGGACGGACATGAACACTGAAGCTTTCTTT.

The V and J genes are TRBV10-3 and TRBJ1-1; D unresolved. The CDR3 covers 15 residues. Germline CDR1 is ENHRY and CDR2 is SYGVKD. V lost 2 bases and J 1 base, leaving 11 bases between the germline ends. The CDR3 here is CAISETERRNTEAFF. The DNA for the CDR3 is TGTGCCATCAGTGAGACGGAGAGAAGGAACACTGAAGCTTTCTTT.

The V gene is TRBV6-1, the J gene TRBJ2-7; 8 bases align to TRBD1. Trimming cost V 1 base and J 6 bases; bases outside gene matches: 11. This CDR3 spans 16 amino acids. The germline CDR1 and CDR2 sequences are MNHNS and SASEGT. CDR3 amino acids: CASSEVIRGLSFEQYF. The CDR3 DNA is TGTGCCAGCAGTGAAGTCATCAGGGGGCTATCATTCGAGCAGTACTTC.

The chain employs TRBV27 and TRBJ1-1; maybe TRBD1 (5 bases). V lost 5 bases to trimming and J lost 10 bases, with 23 bases between them. The CDR3 length is 15 residues. The V gene's germline CDR1 is MNHEY and CDR2 SMNVEV (reference sequence). This CDR3 is CASSITGGPRVLAFF. The CDR3 DNA follows: TGTGCCAGCAGTATTACCGGGGGACCTCGGGTCCTAGCTTTCTTT.

The rearrangement uses TRBV27 and TRBJ2-7; 7 bases are shared with TRBD1. The length of the CDR3 is 15 residues. In germline, CDR1 is MNHEY, CDR2 SMNVEV (reference sequence). Trimming at V came to 6 bases and at J to 3 bases, leaving 11 bases not matched to a gene. CDR3 DNA sequence: TGTGCCAGCAGCATAGGACAGGTTGCTTACTACGAGCAGTACTTC. It codes for CASSIGQVAYYEQYF.

The rearrangement joins TRBV7-9 to TRBJ2-4; D is perhaps TRBD2 (5 bases). Trimming took off 1 base at V and 0 bases at J, with 10 bases between the two ends. The germline gives CDR1 SEHNR, CDR2 FQNEAQ (reference sequence). This CDR3 comprises 16 residues. The CDR3 nucleotides read TGTGCCAGCAGCTTAGTTGTCGGGGTAGCCAAAAACATTCAGTACTTC. This gives the protein CASSLVVGVAKNIQYF.

This chain joins TRBV30 and TRBJ2-3; no reliable D call. The germline V and J ends were trimmed by 2 bases and 4 bases, with 4 bases remaining between them. The CDR3 covers 11 residues. Per the germline V gene, CDR1 is GTSNPN and CDR2 is SVGIG (reference sequence). The chain's CDR3 is CAWSRADTQYF. In DNA form, the CDR3 reads TGTGCCTGGAGTAGAGCAGATACGCAGTATTTT.

About this clone itself: Other DNA sequences in this specimen translate into the identical CDR3. The J gene is TRBJ2-3, the V gene TRBV5-6, with D unclear. The V gene's germline CDR1 is SGHDT and CDR2 YYEEEE. Trimming took off 0 bases at V and 6 bases at J, with 5 bases between the two ends. The CDR3 sequence is 12 residues long. As DNA, the CDR3 is TGTGCCAGCAGCTTGGGTCGGGATACGCAGTATTTT. It yields the protein CASSLGRDTQYF.

Of note for this clone: Other DNA sequences in this specimen translate into the identical CDR3. This chain connects TRBV7-2 to TRBJ2-1; the D is unclear. CDR1 and CDR2 (germline): SGHTA, FQGNSA. V was trimmed by 3 bases and J by 10 bases, leaving 7 bases between them. The CDR3 runs 11 residues. The CDR3 loop is CASSLGAEQFF. CDR3 sequence (DNA): TGTGCCAGCAGCTTGGGCGCCGAGCAGTTCTTC.

This chain uses TRBV25-1 with TRBJ2-1; 7 bases fit TRBD1. The V segment lost 0 bases and the J segment 6 bases; nucleotides outside the gene matches: 5. The germline V gene encodes CDR1 MGHDK and CDR2 SYGVNS. This CDR3 region has 15 residues. The CDR3 DNA sequence: TGTGCCAGCAGTGAATATCTAGGACAGGCCAATGAGCAGTTCTTC. Its protein is CASSEYLGQANEQFF. Drawing the rest from reference TRBV25-1 and TRBJ2-1, the complete variable domain is EADIYQTPRYLVIGTGKKITLECSQTMGHDKMYWYQQDPGMELHLIHYSYGVNSTEKGDLSSESTVSRIRTEHFPLTLESARPSHTSQYLCASSEYLGQANEQFFGPGTRLTVL.

This clone has only one observation. The V gene is TRBV7-9, the J gene TRBJ1-2; D is unclear. Germline lookup yields CDR1 SEHNR and CDR2 FQNEAQ (reference sequence). The CDR3 length is 16 residues. V lost 4 bases to trimming and J lost 4 bases, with 19 bases between them. The CDR3 spells CASSSSKTSASYGYTF. CDR3 sequence (DNA): TGTGCCAGCAGCTCATCCAAGACCTCTGCTAGCTATGGCTACACCTTC. The variable domain in full, completed from reference TRBV7-9 and TRBJ1-2, reads DTGVSQNPRHKITKRGQNVTFRCDPISEHNRLYWYRQTLGQGPEFLTYFQNEAQLEKSRLLSDRFSAERPKGSFSTLEIQRTEQGDSAMYLCASSSSKTSASYGYTFGSGTRLTVV.